The present entry profiles one TCR beta chain with its context. It has no known antigen specificity. Per-base qualities were not stored, and no clone one base away is much larger. This specimen comes from a study of T cell repertoires in cytomegalovirus infection (dated by TCRdb to between 2019 and 2020). In terms of the full investigation: Donor HLA type was relevant to the analysis, as public TCR beta signatures indicated carriage of CMV infection together with the matching HLA type. Broader findings and caveats from the paper: In both this cohort and an independent cohort of 352 donors, the cumulative frequency of public TCR beta family members distinguished carriers of CMV infection plus the relevant HLA type. The ex vivo response was dominated by HLA-C-restricted CMV-specific TCR beta clonotypes, and the single most frequent clonotype in two of eight donors was supplied by these HLA-C-restricted clonotypes.

Instrument used: Illumina HiSeq 1500. TCRdb trimmed public reads at Q25 via fastp, called clones via MiXCR and kept in-frame beta chains. Identical CDR3 proteins give one entry, which carries the most common genes and DNA. Counted in this sample were 600,000 to 800,000 distinct CDR3 sequences; approximately 24% of them appeared once. In total, the top ten clones hold less than 9.5% of the sample. Relative to germline, V is missing 3 bases and J is missing 4 bases, with 5 bases of the junction outside any gene match. From the germline V gene, CDR1 is MGHRA and CDR2 is YSYEKL. From cysteine to phenylalanine, the CDR3 is 16 amino acids long. The kept DNA is CDR3 alone, 48 bases in frame from the first base.

Material for sequencing was CD8+ T cells from PBMCs. The TCR originated in a human donor in good health (CMV status not recorded). Some clones in this sample may be carry-over from other donors' samples. The chain uses TRBV4-1 and TRBJ2-1; 11 middle bases align to TRBD2. The DNA sequence is TGCGCCAGCAGCCACAGACTAGCGGGGCATTACAATGAGCAGTTCTTC. This translates into CASSHRLAGHYNEQFF.